Sequencing of this T cell receptor beta chain was carried out in a study of blood T cells in healthy people across ages. From germline, CDR1 is SGHVS and CDR2 FNYEAQ. CDR3 length: 16 residues. Between the trimmed V and J ends, which lost 5 bases and 0 bases, there was a span of 17 bases. Through a sample-barcoded 5' primer and a J-beta primer mix, a second PCR was run for 7 to 11 cycles. All samples yielded 3 million or more CDR3-containing paired-end reads. Each CDR3 protein is one row after TCRdb ran MiXCR on the 5' RACE reads. The data show around 850,000 distinct CDR3 sequences, with 35% to 40% seen just once and roughly 13% held by the top ten.

The sequenced sample consisted of blood. V is TRBV7-6 and J is TRBJ2-7, with D perhaps matching TRBD1 (6 bases). The receptor was derived from a man aged 18 to 30 in good health. For the CDR3, the DNA is TGTGCCAGCAGCGGAGAGACCGGGACACACTCCTACGAGCAGTACTTC. Its protein product is CASSGETGTHSYEQYF.